This T cell receptor beta chain was captured by sequencing in a study of Graves' ophthalmopathy and Graves' hyperthyroidism. This clonotype was detected a few times. Using RNA transcripts, the TCR beta CDR3 regions were amplified. A first-round RT-PCR used HTBI primers, followed by a second-round multiplex PCR. TCRdb reanalysed the multiplex PCR reads using MiXCR and keeps one entry per CDR3 protein. This table has about 240,000 distinct CDR3 sequences, about 46% appearing once. The sample comprised peripheral blood. This sequence originates from an adult man with Graves' ophthalmopathy.

The CDR3 here is CASSLGGDRRGDEQYF. As DNA, the CDR3 is TGTGCCAGCAGCTTAGGAGGTGATAGACGTGGGGACGAGCAGTACTTC. V usage is TRBV7-2 and J usage is TRBJ2-7; D unclear. The CDR3 is 16 amino acids. Germline V gene data show CDR1 as SGHTA and CDR2 as FQGNSA. Trimming removed 1 base from V and 5 bases from J, with 18 bases in between.